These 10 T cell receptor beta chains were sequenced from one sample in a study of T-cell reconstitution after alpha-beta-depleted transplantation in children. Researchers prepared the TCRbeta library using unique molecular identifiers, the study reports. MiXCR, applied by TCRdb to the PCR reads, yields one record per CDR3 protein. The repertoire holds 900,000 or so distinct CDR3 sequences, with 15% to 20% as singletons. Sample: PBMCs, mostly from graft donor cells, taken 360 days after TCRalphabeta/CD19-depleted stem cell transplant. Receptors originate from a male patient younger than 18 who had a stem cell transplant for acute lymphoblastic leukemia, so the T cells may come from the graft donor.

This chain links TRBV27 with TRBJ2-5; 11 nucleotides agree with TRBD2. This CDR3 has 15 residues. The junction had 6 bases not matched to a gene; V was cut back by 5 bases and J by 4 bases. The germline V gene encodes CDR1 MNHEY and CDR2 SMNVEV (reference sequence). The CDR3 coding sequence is TGTGCCAGCAGTCACCTACTAGCGGGAGCAGAGACCCAGTACTTC. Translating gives CASSHLLAGAETQYF.

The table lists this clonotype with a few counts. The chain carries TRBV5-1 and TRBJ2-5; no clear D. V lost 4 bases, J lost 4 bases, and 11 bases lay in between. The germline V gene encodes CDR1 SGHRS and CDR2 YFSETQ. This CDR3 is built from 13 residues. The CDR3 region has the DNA TGCGCCAGCAGCCATACCGAACGAGAGACCCAGTACTTC. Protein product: CASSHTERETQYF.

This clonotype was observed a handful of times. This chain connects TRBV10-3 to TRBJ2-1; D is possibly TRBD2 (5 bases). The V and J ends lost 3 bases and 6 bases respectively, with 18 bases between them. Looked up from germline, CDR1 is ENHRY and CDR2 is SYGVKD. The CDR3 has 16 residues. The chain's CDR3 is CAISDPSGPRANEQFF. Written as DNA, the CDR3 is TGTGCCATCAGTGACCCCAGCGGCCCACGCGCCAATGAGCAGTTCTTC.

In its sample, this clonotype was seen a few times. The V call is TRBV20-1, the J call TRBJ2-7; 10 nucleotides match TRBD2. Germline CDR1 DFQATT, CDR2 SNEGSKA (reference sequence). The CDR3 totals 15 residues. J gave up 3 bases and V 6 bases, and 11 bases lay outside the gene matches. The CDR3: CSAPLALAGVYEQYF. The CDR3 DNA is TGCAGTGCCCCACTGGCCCTAGCGGGAGTCTACGAGCAGTACTTC.

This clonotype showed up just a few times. The CDR3 sequence: CSAWTSGTYNEQFF. For the CDR3, the DNA is TGCAGTGCTTGGACTAGCGGGACCTACAATGAGCAGTTCTTC. The chain joins TRBV20-1 to TRBJ2-1, with TRBD2 matching 12 bases. The CDR3 loop spans 14 amino acids. Unmatched junction bases numbered 1, after V lost 5 bases and J lost 2 bases. Germline V CDR1 and CDR2: DFQATT, SNEGSKA (reference sequence).

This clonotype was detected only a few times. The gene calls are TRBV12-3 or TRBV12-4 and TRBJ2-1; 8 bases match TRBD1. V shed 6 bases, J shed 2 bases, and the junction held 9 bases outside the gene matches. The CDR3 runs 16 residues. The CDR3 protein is CASRPNTGGPYNEQFF. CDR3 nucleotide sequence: TGTGCCAGCAGACCCAATACAGGGGGGCCCTACAATGAGCAGTTCTTC.

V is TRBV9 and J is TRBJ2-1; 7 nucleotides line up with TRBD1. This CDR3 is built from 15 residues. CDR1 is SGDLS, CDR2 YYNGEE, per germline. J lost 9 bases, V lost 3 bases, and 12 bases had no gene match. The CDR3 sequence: CASSETGNLLGEQFF. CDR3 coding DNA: TGTGCCAGCAGCGAGACAGGGAATCTCCTTGGTGAGCAGTTCTTC.

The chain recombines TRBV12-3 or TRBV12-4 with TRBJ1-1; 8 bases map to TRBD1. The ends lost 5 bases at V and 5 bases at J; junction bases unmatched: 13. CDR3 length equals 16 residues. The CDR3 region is CASSPRARGQGTEAFF. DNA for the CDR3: TGTGCCAGCAGTCCCAGGGCCAGGGGGCAGGGGACTGAAGCTTTCTTT.

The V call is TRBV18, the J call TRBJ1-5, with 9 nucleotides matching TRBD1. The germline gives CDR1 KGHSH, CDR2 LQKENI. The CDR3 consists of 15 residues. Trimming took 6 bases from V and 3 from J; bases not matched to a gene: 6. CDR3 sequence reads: CASSRQGGTNQPQHF. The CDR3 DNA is TGTGCCAGCTCTCGACAGGGGGGCACCAATCAGCCCCAGCATTTT.

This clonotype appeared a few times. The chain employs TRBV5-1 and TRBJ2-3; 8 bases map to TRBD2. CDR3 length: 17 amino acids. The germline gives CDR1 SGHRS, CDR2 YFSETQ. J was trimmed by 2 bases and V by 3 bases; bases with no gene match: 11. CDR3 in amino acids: CASSYPTSERLTDTQYF. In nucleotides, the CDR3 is TGCGCCAGCAGCTACCCGACTAGCGAGCGTCTCACAGATACGCAGTATTTT.